These 8 T cell receptor beta chains were all obtained from the same sample, sequenced in a study of response to subunit inactivated influenza vaccine. TCRdb independently ran MiXCR on the RT-PCR reads; one entry per CDR3 protein. The sample holds around 650,000 distinct CDR3 sequences, roughly 14% seen once. Here the sequenced sample was PBMCs from blood, taken roughly 12 days after vaccination. The receptors derive from a man aged 50-60 years who received an inactivated influenza vaccine.

This clonotype was seen more than once but under ten times. The chain joins TRBV6-2 or TRBV6-3 to TRBJ2-5, with D possibly called TRBD1 or TRBD2 (5 bases each). Trimming shortened V by 8 bases and J by 9 bases, and 19 bases separated the two germline ends. The CDR3 is 13 amino acids. CDR1 is MNHEY and CDR2 is SVGEGT in the germline V gene. This CDR3 is CASRDALYGAQYF. The CDR3 DNA is TGTGCCAGCCGGGACGCTCTCTATGGGGCCCAGTACTTC.

Ten or more counts support this clonotype. The DNA for the CDR3 is TGTGCCAGCAGCAAAGCGGGGGAGTGCACAGATACGCAGTATTTT. It encodes CASSKAGECTDTQYF. The chain recombines TRBV21-1 with TRBJ2-3; the table names TRBD2, a call not compared with the DNA. TRBV21-1 is classified as a pseudogene. CDR3 length: 15 amino acids.

The table lists this clonotype with a few counts. The chain links TRBV10-3 to TRBJ1-6; 7 nucleotides match TRBD1. CDR1 is ENHRY and CDR2 is SYGVKD in the germline V gene. The CDR3 consists of 14 residues. The J segment lost 4 bases and the V segment lost 6 bases, leaving 3 bases of the junction unmatched. DNA of the CDR3: TGTGCCATCAGGGGGACAGTATATAATTCACCCCTCCACTTT. This gives the protein CAIRGTVYNSPLHF.

The chain uses TRBV28 and TRBJ1-5; D is unclear. This CDR3 has 13 amino acids. Between the trimmed V and J ends, which lost 7 bases and 9 bases, there was a span of 16 bases. Germline V gene sequence: CDR1 MDHEN, CDR2 SYDVKM. This chain's CDR3 is CASTLTSSWPQHF. The CDR3 coding sequence is TGTGCCAGCACCCTCACCTCAAGTTGGCCCCAGCATTTT.

This chain joins TRBV30 and TRBJ1-2, with TRBD1 matching 8 bases. The ends lost 5 bases at V and 5 bases at J; junction bases unmatched: 1. The CDR3 totals 11 residues. The germline CDR1 and CDR2 sequences are GTSNPN and SVGIG (reference sequence). The CDR3 nucleotides are TGTGCCTGGGGACAGGGTTATGGCTACACCTTC. Protein sequence: CAWGQGYGYTF.

This clonotype was observed a few times. The chain combines TRBV29-1 with TRBJ2-5, with TRBD2 matching over 8 bases. The germline V gene encodes CDR1 SQVTM and CDR2 ANQGSEA. Trimming took 3 bases from V and 6 from J; bases not matched to a gene: 3. The CDR3 is 12 residues long. The CDR3 loop is CSVETSVQTQYF. The CDR3 nucleotides are TGCAGCGTTGAGACTAGCGTACAGACCCAGTACTTC.

V gene TRBV24-1 combines with J gene TRBJ2-7; the D gene could be TRBD1 or TRBD2 (5 bases each). The length of the CDR3 is 12 residues. Trimming left V 7 bases short and J 3 bases short, with 9 bases between. The germline V gene has CDR1 KGHDR and CDR2 SFDVKD. CDR3 nucleotides: TGTGCCACCAGGGGACGGAACTACGAGCAGTACTTC. Its translation: CATRGRNYEQYF.

The sample holds a few counts of this clonotype. The chain links TRBV19 to TRBJ1-5; D may be TRBD1 (5 bases). V lost 7 bases and J 1 base, leaving 11 bases between the germline ends. The germline V gene encodes CDR1 LNHDA and CDR2 SQIVND (reference sequence). This CDR3 is 14 amino acids long. The CDR3 is CASNPTDSNQPQHF. Here the CDR3 DNA reads TGTGCCAGTAACCCGACAGACAGCAATCAGCCCCAGCATTTT.